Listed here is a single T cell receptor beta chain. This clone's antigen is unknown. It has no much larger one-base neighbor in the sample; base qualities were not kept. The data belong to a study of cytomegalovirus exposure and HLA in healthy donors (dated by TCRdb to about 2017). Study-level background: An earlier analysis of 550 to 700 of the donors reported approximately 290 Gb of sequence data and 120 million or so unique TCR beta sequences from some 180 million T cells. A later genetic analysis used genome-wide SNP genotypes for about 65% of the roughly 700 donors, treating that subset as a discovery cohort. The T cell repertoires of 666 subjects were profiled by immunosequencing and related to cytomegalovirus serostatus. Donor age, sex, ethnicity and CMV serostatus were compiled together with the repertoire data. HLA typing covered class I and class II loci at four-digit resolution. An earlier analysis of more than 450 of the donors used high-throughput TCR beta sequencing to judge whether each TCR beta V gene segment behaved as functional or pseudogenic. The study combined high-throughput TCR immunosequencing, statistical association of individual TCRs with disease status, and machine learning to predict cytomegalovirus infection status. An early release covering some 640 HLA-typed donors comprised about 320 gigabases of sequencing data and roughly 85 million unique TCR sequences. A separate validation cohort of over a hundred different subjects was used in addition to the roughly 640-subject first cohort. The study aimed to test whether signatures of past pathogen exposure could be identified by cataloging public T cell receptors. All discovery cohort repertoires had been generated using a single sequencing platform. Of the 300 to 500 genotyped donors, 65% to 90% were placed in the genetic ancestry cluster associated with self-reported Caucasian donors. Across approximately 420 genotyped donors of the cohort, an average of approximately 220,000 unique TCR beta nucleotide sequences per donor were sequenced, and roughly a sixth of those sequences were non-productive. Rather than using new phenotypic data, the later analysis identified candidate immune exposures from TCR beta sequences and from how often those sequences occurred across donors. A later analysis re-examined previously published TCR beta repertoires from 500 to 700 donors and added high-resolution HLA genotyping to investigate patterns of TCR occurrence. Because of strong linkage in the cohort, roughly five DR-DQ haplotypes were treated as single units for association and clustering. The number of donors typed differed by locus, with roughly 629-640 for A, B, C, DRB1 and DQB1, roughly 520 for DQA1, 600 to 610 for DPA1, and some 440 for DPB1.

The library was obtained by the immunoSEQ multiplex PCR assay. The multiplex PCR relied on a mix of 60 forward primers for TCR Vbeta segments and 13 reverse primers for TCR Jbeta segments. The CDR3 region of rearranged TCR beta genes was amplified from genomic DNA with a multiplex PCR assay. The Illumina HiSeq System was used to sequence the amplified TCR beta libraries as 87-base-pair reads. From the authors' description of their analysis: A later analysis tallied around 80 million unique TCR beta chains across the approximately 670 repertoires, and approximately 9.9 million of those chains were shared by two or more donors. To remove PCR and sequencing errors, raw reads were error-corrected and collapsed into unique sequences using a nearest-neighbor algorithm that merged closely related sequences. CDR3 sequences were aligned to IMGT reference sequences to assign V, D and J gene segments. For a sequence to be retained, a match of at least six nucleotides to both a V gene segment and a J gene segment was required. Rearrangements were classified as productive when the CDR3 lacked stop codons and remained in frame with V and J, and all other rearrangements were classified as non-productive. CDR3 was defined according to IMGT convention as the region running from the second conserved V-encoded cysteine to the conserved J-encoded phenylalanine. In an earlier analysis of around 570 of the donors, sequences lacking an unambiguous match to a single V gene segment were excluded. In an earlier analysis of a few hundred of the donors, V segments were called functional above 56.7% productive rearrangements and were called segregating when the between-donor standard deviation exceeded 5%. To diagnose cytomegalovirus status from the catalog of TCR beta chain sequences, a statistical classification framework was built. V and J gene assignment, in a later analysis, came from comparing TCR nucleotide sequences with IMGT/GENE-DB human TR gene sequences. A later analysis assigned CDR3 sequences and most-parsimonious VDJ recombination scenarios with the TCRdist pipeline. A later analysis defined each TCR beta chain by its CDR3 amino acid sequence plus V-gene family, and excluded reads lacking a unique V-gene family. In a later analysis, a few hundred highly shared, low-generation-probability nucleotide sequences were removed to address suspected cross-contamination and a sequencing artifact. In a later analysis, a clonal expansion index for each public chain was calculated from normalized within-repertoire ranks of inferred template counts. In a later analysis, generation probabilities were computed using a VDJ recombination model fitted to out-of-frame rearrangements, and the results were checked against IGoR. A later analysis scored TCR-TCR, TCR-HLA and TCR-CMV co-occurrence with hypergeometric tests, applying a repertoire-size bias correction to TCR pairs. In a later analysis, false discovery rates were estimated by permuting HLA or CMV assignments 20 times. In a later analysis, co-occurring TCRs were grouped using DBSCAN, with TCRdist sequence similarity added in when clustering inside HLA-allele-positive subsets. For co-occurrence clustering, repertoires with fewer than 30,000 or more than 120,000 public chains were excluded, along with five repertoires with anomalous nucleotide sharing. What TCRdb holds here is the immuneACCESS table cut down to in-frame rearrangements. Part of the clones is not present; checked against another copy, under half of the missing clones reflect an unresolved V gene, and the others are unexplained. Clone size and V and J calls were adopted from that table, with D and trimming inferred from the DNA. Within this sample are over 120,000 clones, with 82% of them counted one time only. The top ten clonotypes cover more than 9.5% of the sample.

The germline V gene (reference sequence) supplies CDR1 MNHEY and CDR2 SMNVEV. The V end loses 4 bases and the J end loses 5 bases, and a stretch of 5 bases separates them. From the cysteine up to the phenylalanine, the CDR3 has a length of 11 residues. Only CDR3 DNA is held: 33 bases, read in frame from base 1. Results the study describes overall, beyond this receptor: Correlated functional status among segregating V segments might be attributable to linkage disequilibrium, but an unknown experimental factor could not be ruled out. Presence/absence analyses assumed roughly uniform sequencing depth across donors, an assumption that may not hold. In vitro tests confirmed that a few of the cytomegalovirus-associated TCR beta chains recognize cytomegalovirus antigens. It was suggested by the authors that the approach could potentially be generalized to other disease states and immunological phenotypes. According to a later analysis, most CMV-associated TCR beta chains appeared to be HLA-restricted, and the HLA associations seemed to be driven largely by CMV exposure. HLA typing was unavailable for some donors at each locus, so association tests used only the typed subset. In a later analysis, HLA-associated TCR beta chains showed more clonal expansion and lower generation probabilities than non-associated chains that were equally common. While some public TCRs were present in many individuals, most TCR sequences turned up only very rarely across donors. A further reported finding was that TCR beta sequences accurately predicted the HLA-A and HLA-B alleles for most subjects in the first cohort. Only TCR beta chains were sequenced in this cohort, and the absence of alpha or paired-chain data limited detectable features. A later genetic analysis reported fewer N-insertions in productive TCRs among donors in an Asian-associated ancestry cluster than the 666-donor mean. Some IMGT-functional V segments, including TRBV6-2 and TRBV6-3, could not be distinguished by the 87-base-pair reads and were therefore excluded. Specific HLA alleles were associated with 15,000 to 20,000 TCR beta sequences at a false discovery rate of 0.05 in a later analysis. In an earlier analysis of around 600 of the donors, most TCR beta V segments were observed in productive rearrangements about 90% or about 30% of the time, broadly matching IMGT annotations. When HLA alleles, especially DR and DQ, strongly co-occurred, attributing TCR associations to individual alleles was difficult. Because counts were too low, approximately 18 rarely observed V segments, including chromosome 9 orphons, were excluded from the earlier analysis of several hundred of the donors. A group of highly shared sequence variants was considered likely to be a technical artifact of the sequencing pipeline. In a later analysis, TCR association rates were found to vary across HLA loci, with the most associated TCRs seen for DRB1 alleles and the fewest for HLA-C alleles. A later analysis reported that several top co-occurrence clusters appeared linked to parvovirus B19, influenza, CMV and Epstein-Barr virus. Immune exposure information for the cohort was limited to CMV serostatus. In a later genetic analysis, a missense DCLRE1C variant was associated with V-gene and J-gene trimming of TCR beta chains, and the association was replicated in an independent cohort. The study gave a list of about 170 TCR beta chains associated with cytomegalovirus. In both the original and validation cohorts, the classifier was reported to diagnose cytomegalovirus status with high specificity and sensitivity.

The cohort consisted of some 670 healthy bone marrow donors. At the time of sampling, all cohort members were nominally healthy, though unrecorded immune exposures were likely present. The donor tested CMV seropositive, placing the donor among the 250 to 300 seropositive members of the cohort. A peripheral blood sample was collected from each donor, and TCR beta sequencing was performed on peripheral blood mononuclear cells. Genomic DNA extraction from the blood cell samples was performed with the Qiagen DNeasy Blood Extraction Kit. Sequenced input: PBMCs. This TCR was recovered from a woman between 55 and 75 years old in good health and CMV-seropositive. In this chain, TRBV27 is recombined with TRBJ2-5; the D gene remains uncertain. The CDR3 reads CASSSPETQYF. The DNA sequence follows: TGTGCCAGCAGTTCCCCGGAGACCCAGTACTTC.